One sample yielded the 27 T cell receptor beta chains listed below, sequenced in a study of immune cell composition in non-small cell lung cancer. TCRdb keeps only in-frame clones here, not all; method: immunoSEQ multiplex PCR. In the table there are under 2,500 clones, over 70% of which are singletons. The sample was also linked to a second study, of CD4 T cells in lung cancer.

Sample: lung tumor tissue. The receptors come from a human donor with non-small cell lung cancer.

The chain links TRBV19 to TRBJ1-2, with 9 bases aligning to TRBD1. The junction had 5 bases not matched to a gene; V was cut back by 5 bases and J by 4 bases. There are 14 residues in the CDR3. Germline V gene sequence: CDR1 LNHDA, CDR2 SQIVND (reference sequence). CDR3 sequence (DNA): TGTGCCAGTAGTTTCGGACAGGGGATCTATGGCTACACCTTC. It codes for CASSFGQGIYGYTF.

This rearrangement joins TRBV4-1 to TRBJ2-1; 10 nucleotides line up with TRBD2. The CDR3 length is 16 residues. In germline, CDR1 is MGHRA, CDR2 YSYEKL. V shed 4 bases, J shed 10 bases, and the junction held 13 bases outside the gene matches. The CDR3 sequence: CASSPQREGPLKEQFF. Here the CDR3 DNA reads TGCGCCAGCAGCCCCCAGCGGGAGGGCCCTCTTAAAGAGCAGTTCTTC.

This chain joins TRBV4-1 and TRBJ2-1; 7 bases agree with TRBD2. CDR1 and CDR2 from the germline V gene are MGHRA and YSYEKL. The J segment lost 9 bases and the V segment lost 4 bases, leaving 12 bases of the junction unmatched. The CDR3 is 15 amino acids. CDR3 residues: CASSRSRAGASEQFF. For the CDR3, the DNA is TGCGCCAGCAGCCGTTCCCGCGCGGGAGCGAGTGAGCAGTTCTTC.

The rearrangement joins TRBV18 to TRBJ1-2; 8 nucleotides line up with TRBD1. The V gene end was trimmed by 6 bases and the J gene end by 4 bases; junction bases not matched to a gene: 7. The CDR3 runs 14 residues. Germline values: CDR1 KGHSH, CDR2 LQKENI. The CDR3 reads CASSQQGVGYGYTF. The DNA for the CDR3 is TGTGCCAGCTCCCAACAGGGGGTCGGCTATGGCTACACCTTC.

The V call is TRBV7-8, the J call TRBJ1-4; D not resolved. The ends were cut back, 6 bases at V and 0 bases at J, with 8 bases in the middle. CDR1 is SGHVS and CDR2 is FQNEAQ in the germline V gene. The CDR3 is 14 residues long. In nucleotides, the CDR3 is TGTGCCAGCAGTCGGGAAACAACTAATGAAAAACTGTTTTTT. Protein product: CASSRETTNEKLFF. The variable domain in full, completed from reference TRBV7-8 and TRBJ1-4, reads GAGVSQSPRYKVAKRGQDVALRCDPISGHVSLFWYQQALGQGPEFLTYFQNEAQLDKSGLPSDRFFAERPEGSVSTLKIQRTQQEDSAVYLCASSRETTNEKLFFGSGTQLSVL.

This chain connects TRBV18 to TRBJ2-3; 8 bases agree with TRBD1. After removal of 5 bases from V and 2 bases from J, the junction contained 6 bases not matched to a gene. CDR3 size: 15 residues. Germline V CDR1 and CDR2: KGHSH, LQKENI. The CDR3 DNA sequence: TGTGCCAGCTCATCCCGGGACAGGTACACAGATACGCAGTATTTT. Encoded protein: CASSSRDRYTDTQYF.

The CDR3 bases are TGTGCCAGCAGTCGCACCGGGAACTACTACGAGCAGTACTTC. Encoded protein: CASSRTGNYYEQYF. This chain uses TRBV28 with TRBJ2-7; D possibly corresponds to TRBD2 (5 bases). The germline gives CDR1 MDHEN, CDR2 SYDVKM. V was trimmed by 5 bases and J by 3 bases, leaving 14 bases between them. This CDR3 has 14 amino acids.

The gene calls are TRBV27 and TRBJ2-5, with 8 nucleotides matching TRBD2. The CDR3 has 13 amino acids. V lost 5 bases, J lost 4 bases, and 3 bases stayed unmatched. In germline, CDR1 is MNHEY, CDR2 SMNVEV (reference sequence). The CDR3 region has the DNA TGTGCCAGCAGTCCTCGGGAGGGAGAGACCCAGTACTTC. As protein: CASSPREGETQYF.

This rearrangement joins TRBV5-5 to TRBJ2-5, with TRBD2 matching over 7 bases. The J segment lost 4 bases and the V segment lost 4 bases, leaving 4 bases of the junction unmatched. The CDR3 totals 13 residues. Germline CDR1 and CDR2: SGHKS and YYEKEE (reference sequence). The CDR3 DNA sequence: TGTGCCAGCAGCCCCATAGCGGGAGAGACCCAGTACTTC. Translated: CASSPIAGETQYF.

Of note for this clone: The same CDR3 can be traced to other DNA sequences in this sample. The CDR3 is CSVIPSSGPSTDTQYF. The CDR3, as DNA: TGCAGCGTTATACCTTCTAGCGGGCCTAGCACAGATACGCAGTATTTT. The rearrangement links TRBV29-1 to TRBJ2-3, with 8 bases matching TRBD2. The CDR3 consists of 16 residues. The V and J ends lost 5 bases and 0 bases, in that order; junction bases with no gene match: 10. CDR1 is SQVTM, CDR2 ANQGSEA, per germline.

The chain combines TRBV2 with TRBJ1-1; 7 bases match TRBD1. Germline assignment: CDR1 SNHLY and CDR2 FYNNEI. The CDR3 contains 13 residues. V was clipped by 5 bases and J by 5 bases; unmatched bases: 5. The CDR3: CASSLQGSTEAFF. CDR3 nucleotide sequence: TGTGCCAGCAGTCTACAGGGGAGTACTGAAGCTTTCTTT.

The chain carries TRBV15 and TRBJ1-1, with D perhaps matching TRBD1 (5 bases). The length of the CDR3 is 14 residues. V was shortened by 0 bases and J by 11 bases, with 16 bases between the two germline ends. Germline V CDR1 and CDR2: LNHNV, YYDKDF (reference sequence). This chain's CDR3 is CATSRDAQRGYAFF. DNA of the CDR3: TGTGCCACCAGCAGAGATGCCCAACGGGGGTATGCTTTCTTT.

The J gene is TRBJ1-1, the V gene TRBV10-3; D unresolved. This CDR3 has 14 amino acids. V was cut by 11 bases and J by 0 bases, with 16 bases left in between. Germline CDR1 and CDR2: ENHRY and SYGVKD. As DNA, the CDR3 is TGTGCCGCCGGCAGTACCGCGGTGAACACTGAAGCTTTCTTT. Its translation: CAAGSTAVNTEAFF.

The rearrangement joins TRBV6-5 to TRBJ1-1; perhaps TRBD1 as D (5 bases). The ends were cut back, 5 bases at V and 5 bases at J, with 15 bases in the middle. Looked up from germline, CDR1 is MNHEY and CDR2 is SVGAGI. The CDR3 is made up of 14 amino acids. The CDR3 DNA follows: TGTGCCAGCAGTGGGACTCCGGGGGAGACTGAAGCTTTCTTT. It translates to CASSGTPGETEAFF.

This chain uses TRBV21-1 with TRBJ1-6; TRBD1, the table's D call, lacks a check against the DNA. TRBV21-1 is labeled a pseudogene. The CDR3 has 19 amino acids. The CDR3 DNA follows: TGTGCCAGCAGCAACCTGGGGACAGGGGTACTCACCTATAATTCACCCCTCCACTTT. This codes for CASSNLGTGVLTYNSPLHF.

The genes are TRBV6-6 and TRBJ2-5, with D maybe TRBD2 (6 bases). From germline, CDR1 is MNHNY and CDR2 SVGAGI (reference sequence). The CDR3 is made up of 16 amino acids. Between the trimmed V and J ends, which lost 6 bases and 1 base, there was a span of 18 bases. CDR3 nucleotide sequence: TGTGCCAGCAGACCCGGAGGGGCGGCGACCCAAGAGACCCAGTACTTC. Translation gives CASRPGGAATQETQYF.

V and J are TRBV4-1 and TRBJ1-5, with no clear D. CDR1 is MGHRA, CDR2 YSYEKL, per germline. The CDR3 runs 14 residues. Deletions cut 1 base from V and 5 bases from J, with 9 bases between. CDR3 residues: CASSQGGVDQPQHF. In nucleotides, the CDR3 is TGCGCCAGCAGCCAAGGCGGTGTAGATCAGCCCCAGCATTTT.

The chain couples TRBV2 to TRBJ2-7; 10 bases are shared with TRBD1. Trimming took 8 bases from V and 3 from J; bases not matched to a gene: 4. The CDR3 is 13 amino acids. Germline V CDR1 and CDR2: SNHLY, FYNNEI. The CDR3 here is CASGGQGVYEQYF. The CDR3 bases are TGTGCCAGCGGAGGACAGGGGGTCTACGAGCAGTACTTC.

J is TRBJ1-6 and V is TRBV19, with 8 bases fitting TRBD1. The CDR3 extends over 15 amino acids. V lost 3 bases and J lost 6; bases outside the gene matches: 4. Germline CDR1 LNHDA, CDR2 SQIVND (reference sequence). Here the CDR3 reads CASSIRDRGNSPLHF. The DNA of the CDR3 is TGTGCCAGTAGTATTCGCGACAGGGGTAATTCACCCCTCCACTTT. The variable domain in full, with the rest retrieved from reference TRBV19 and TRBJ1-6, is DGGITQSPKYLFRKEGQNVTLSCEQNLNHDAMYWYRQDPGQGLRLIYYSQIVNDFQKGDIAEGYSVSREKKESFPLTVTSAQKNPTAFYLCASSIRDRGNSPLHFGNGTRLTVT.

In DNA form, the CDR3 reads TGTGCCAGCAGAAGCGGGACATATAGCAATCAGCCCCAGCATTTT. Protein sequence: CASRSGTYSNQPQHF. V is TRBV2 and J is TRBJ1-5; perhaps TRBD1 as D (6 bases). Trimming took 6 bases from V and 0 from J, leaving 12 bases between them. The CDR3 loop spans 15 amino acids. Germline V CDR1 and CDR2: SNHLY, FYNNEI.

The V call is TRBV28, the J call TRBJ2-7; the match to TRBD1 covers 8 bases. V was pared by 3 bases and J by 3 bases, with 10 bases of the junction left unmatched. The germline V gene has CDR1 MDHEN and CDR2 SYDVKM. The CDR3 is 16 residues long. The CDR3 nucleotides are TGTGCCAGCAGTTTGGGCCTCCCGGGACAGGACTACGAGCAGTACTTC. Amino acid sequence: CASSLGLPGQDYEQYF.

The V and J genes are TRBV29-1 and TRBJ1-1; TRBD1 agrees at 7 bases. The CDR3 is 13 residues long. Per the germline V gene, CDR1 is SQVTM and CDR2 is ANQGSEA. Trimming removed 1 base from V and 4 bases from J; junction bases left unmatched: 3. DNA for the CDR3: TGCAGCGTTGAAGCGGCAGGGGGCACTGAAGCTTTCTTT. Translating it yields CSVEAAGGTEAFF.

V is TRBV6-1 and J is TRBJ2-7; TRBD1 matches 9 bases. Germline V CDR1 and CDR2: MNHNS, SASEGT. J lost 1 base, V lost 2 bases, and 6 bases had no gene match. The CDR3 is 16 residues long. CDR3 bases: TGTGCCAGCAGTGAACTGGGCGGGACAGGGTCCTACGAGCAGTACTTC. Amino acids: CASSELGGTGSYEQYF.

The rearrangement links TRBV5-6 to TRBJ1-1; D is uncertain. V lost 7 bases, J lost 1 base, and 11 bases lay in between. Germline lookup yields CDR1 SGHDT and CDR2 YYEEEE. This CDR3 comprises 13 residues. CDR3 residues: CASLRRGNTEAFF. The CDR3 DNA follows: TGTGCCAGCTTGAGGCGGGGGAACACTGAAGCTTTCTTT. Full variable domain (remainder filled in from reference TRBV5-6 and TRBJ1-1): DAGVTQSPTHLIKTRGQQVTLRCSPKSGHDTVSWYQQALGQGPQFIFQYYEEEERQRGNFPDRFSGHQFPNYSSELNVNALLLGDSALYLCASLRRGNTEAFFGQGTRLTVV.

The chain uses TRBV7-2 and TRBJ2-5; no clear D gene. CDR1 and CDR2 (germline): SGHTA, FQGNSA. The V and J ends lost 3 bases and 4 bases respectively, with 15 bases between them. The CDR3 is made up of 15 amino acids. The CDR3 DNA sequence: TGTGCCAGCAGCTTCGCGGTAGGAATCGGAGAGACCCAGTACTTC. Translation: CASSFAVGIGETQYF.

The rearrangement uses TRBV28 and TRBJ1-4; 9 bases line up with TRBD1. The CDR3 is 14 amino acids. The germline V gene encodes CDR1 MDHEN and CDR2 SYDVKM. With V trimmed by 7 bases and J by 8 bases, 8 bases remained unmatched. In nucleotides, the CDR3 is TGTGCCAGCATCCGGACAGGGGAGGGAGAAAAACTGTTTTTT. Its translation: CASIRTGEGEKLFF.

This chain links TRBV2 with TRBJ2-3, with D perhaps TRBD1 (5 bases). Per germline, CDR1 SNHLY and CDR2 FYNNEI. The ends were cut back, 7 bases at V and 2 bases at J, with 10 bases in the middle. The CDR3 runs 13 residues. This CDR3 is CASNGQYTDTQYF. The CDR3 nucleotides read TGTGCCAGCAATGGACAATACACAGATACGCAGTATTTT.